One sample yielded the 24 T cell receptor beta chains listed below, sequenced in a study of blood T cell repertoires in COVID-19. Assay used: immunoSEQ multiplex PCR; TCRdb lists only in-frame clones, some missing. The sample includes about 100,000 clones, 80% to 90% seen only once; the top ten take less than 2%. Specimen: peripheral blood. Every receptor here comes from an elderly man with acute or convalescent COVID-19.

The rearrangement links TRBV27 to TRBJ2-7; D might be TRBD2 (5 bases). Trimming pared 7 bases from V and 3 bases from J, leaving 22 bases between. Germline V CDR1 and CDR2: MNHEY, SMNVEV (reference sequence). This CDR3 comprises 16 residues. DNA of the CDR3: TGTGCCAGCATGGGAGATCGAGGGAGTCTCGACTACGAGCAGTACTTC. This codes for CASMGDRGSLDYEQYF.

This sequence joins TRBV28 and TRBJ2-1; possible D gene TRBD2, 6 bases. Trimming removed 3 bases from V and 6 bases from J, with 12 bases in between. The CDR3 is made up of 14 amino acids. The V gene's germline CDR1 is MDHEN and CDR2 SYDVKM. In DNA form, the CDR3 reads TGTGCCAGCAGTTTTCGGGGGATGGGCAATGAGCAGTTCTTC. It codes for CASSFRGMGNEQFF. Based on the CDR3 plus reference TRBV28 and TRBJ2-1, the full variable domain is DVKVTQSSRYLVKRTGEKVFLECVQDMDHENMFWYRQDPGLGLRLIYFSYDVKMKEKGDIPEGYSVSREKKERFSLILESASTNQTSMYLCASSFRGMGNEQFFGPGTRLTVL.

This rearrangement joins TRBV24-1 to TRBJ2-2; 9 nucleotides agree with TRBD1. The V gene end was trimmed by 4 bases and the J gene end by 4 bases; junction bases not matched to a gene: 3. CDR1 is KGHDR and CDR2 is SFDVKD in the germline V gene. This CDR3 spans 15 amino acids. The CDR3, as DNA: TGTGCCACCAGTGACACAGGGGGCTTCACCGGGGAGCTGTTTTTT. It translates to CATSDTGGFTGELFF.

The chain is built from TRBV5-4 and TRBJ2-7; 11 bases map to TRBD2. The J segment lost 2 bases and the V segment lost 4 bases, leaving 8 bases of the junction unmatched. Germline CDR1 reads SGHNT; CDR2 reads YYREEE (reference sequence). This CDR3 comprises 16 residues. The CDR3 sequence: CASSLSSGRAPYEQYF. The DNA of the CDR3 is TGTGCCAGCAGCCTCAGTAGCGGGAGGGCCCCCTACGAGCAGTACTTC.

This rearrangement joins TRBV10-3 to TRBJ2-7; 8 bases are shared with TRBD1. J lost 7 bases, V lost 3 bases, and 8 bases had no gene match. Germline V gene data show CDR1 as ENHRY and CDR2 as SYGVKD. The CDR3 is 14 residues long. Written as DNA, the CDR3 is TGTGCCATCAGTGAAGGGCAGGGGGCTCAAGAGCAGTACTTC. This sequence encodes CAISEGQGAQEQYF.

The chain links TRBV21-1 to TRBJ1-1. TRBV21-1 is termed a pseudogene. The CDR3 has 17 residues. CDR3 residues: CASSSITGERGTTEAFF. CDR3 coding DNA: TGTGCCAGCAGCTCTATCACGGGGGAGCGAGGGACCACTGAAGCTTTCTTT.

The chain is built from TRBV5-4 and TRBJ2-3; the match to TRBD1 covers 9 bases. The CDR3 spans 15 residues. V dropped 3 bases and J dropped 1; count of bases not matched to a gene: 3. CDR1 is SGHNT and CDR2 is YYREEE in the germline V gene (reference sequence). The CDR3 loop reads CASSWGQGRTDTQYF. For the CDR3, the DNA is TGTGCCAGCAGCTGGGGACAGGGCCGCACAGATACGCAGTATTTT.

This clone was observed a few times. The chain recombines TRBV2 with TRBJ2-1, with 11 nucleotides matching TRBD2. Per the germline V gene, CDR1 is SNHLY and CDR2 is FYNNEI. The CDR3 is 18 amino acids. Losses at the gene ends were 5 bases for V and 0 bases for J; bases not matched to a gene: 9. CDR3 nucleotide sequence: TGTGCCAGCAGTTGGGGACTAGCGGCGGTAAGCTCCTACAATGAGCAGTTCTTC. It translates to CASSWGLAAVSSYNEQFF.

This rearrangement joins TRBV5-4 to TRBJ2-1; TRBD2 matches at 7 bases. Germline loops: CDR1 SGHNT, CDR2 YYREEE (reference sequence). The CDR3 contains 16 residues. The junction had 9 bases not matched to a gene; V was cut back by 3 bases and J by 3 bases. Here the CDR3 reads CASSSGASGYYNEQFF. CDR3 in DNA: TGTGCCAGCAGCTCTGGGGCTAGCGGTTACTACAATGAGCAGTTCTTC.

This chain uses TRBV3-1 (or the pseudogene TRBV3-2) with TRBJ2-3; D call uncertain. The CDR3 spans 14 residues. V dropped 6 bases and J dropped 1 base, with 11 bases sitting between them. Germline V gene lookup returns CDR1 LGHDT and CDR2 YNNKEL (reference sequence). The DNA of the CDR3 is TGTGCCAGCAGTCTCCGACGGGGCACAGATACGCAGTATTTT. Amino acid sequence: CASSLRRGTDTQYF.

CDR3 sequence reads: CASRDSGQYNSPLHF. CDR3 DNA: TGTGCCAGCAGGGATTCGGGACAGTATAATTCACCCCTCCACTTT. The chain is built from TRBV6-5 and TRBJ1-6; TRBD1 matches at 7 bases. The ends lost 6 bases at V and 4 bases at J; junction bases unmatched: 6. The CDR3 is 15 residues long. The V gene's germline CDR1 is MNHEY and CDR2 SVGAGI.

The chain is built from TRBV6-6 and TRBJ2-1, with 8 bases identical to TRBD2. CDR1 is MNHNY, CDR2 SVGAGI, per germline (reference sequence). V trimming: 6 bases; J trimming: 5 bases; junction bases outside the gene matches: 9. The CDR3 is 15 amino acids. CDR3 in DNA: TGTGCCAGCAGACTAAGGACTAGCTGGCACAATGAGCAGTTCTTC. This encodes CASRLRTSWHNEQFF.

V is TRBV6-5 and J is TRBJ2-7, with 9 bases matching TRBD1. Germline CDR1 is MNHEY and CDR2 is SVGAGI. V lost 5 bases and J lost 2; bases outside the gene matches: 1. This CDR3 has 13 residues. CDR3 region: CASSRDRAYEQYF. CDR3 bases: TGTGCCAGCAGTCGGGACAGGGCCTACGAGCAGTACTTC.

V usage is TRBV27 and J usage is TRBJ1-2; no reliable D call. CDR1 is MNHEY, CDR2 SMNVEV, per germline (reference sequence). Trimming removed 3 bases from V and 2 bases from J, with 13 bases in between. The CDR3 contains 15 residues. Here the CDR3 DNA reads TGTGCCAGCAGTTTTGATCCGAGAGGGAACTATGGCTACACCTTC. It encodes CASSFDPRGNYGYTF.

The J gene is TRBJ2-1, the V gene TRBV19, with 10 nucleotides matching TRBD1. Losses at the gene ends were 7 bases for V and 6 bases for J; bases not matched to a gene: 9. This CDR3 has 15 amino acids. CDR1 and CDR2 (germline): LNHDA, SQIVND (reference sequence). The CDR3 DNA reads as TGTGCCAGTACCGACGGGACAGGGGTTTTCAATGAGCAGTTCTTC. It encodes CASTDGTGVFNEQFF.

The chain uses TRBV6-5 and TRBJ2-7; weak D call: TRBD2 (7 bases). The length of the CDR3 is 14 residues. CDR1 is MNHEY and CDR2 is SVGAGI in the germline V gene. Trimming removed 6 bases from V and 6 bases from J, with 18 bases in between. The CDR3 reads CASRISRGLSEQYF. CDR3 bases: TGTGCCAGCAGAATATCGCGGGGGCTCTCCGAGCAGTACTTC.

J is TRBJ2-7 and V is TRBV30; 7 bases match TRBD1. The V segment lost 2 bases and the J segment 7 bases; nucleotides outside the gene matches: 11. The CDR3 has 14 residues. CDR1 is GTSNPN, CDR2 SVGIG, per germline (reference sequence). CDR3 DNA: TGTGCCTGGAGTCAAGTCCTACAGGGGTGGGAGCAGTACTTC. As protein: CAWSQVLQGWEQYF.

The genes are TRBV15 and TRBJ2-2; 10 bases align to TRBD1. Germline trimming cut 3 bases from V and 5 bases from J; bases unmatched to any gene: 6. Germline loops: CDR1 LNHNV, CDR2 YYDKDF (reference sequence). The CDR3 consists of 16 residues. The CDR3 sequence is CATSRGTGDRTGELFF. DNA for the CDR3: TGTGCCACCAGCAGGGGGACAGGGGATCGAACCGGGGAGCTGTTTTTT.

The chain carries TRBV6-6 and TRBJ2-5, with D maybe TRBD2 (5 bases). CDR1 and CDR2 from the germline V gene are MNHNY and SVGAGI (reference sequence). The length of the CDR3 is 15 residues. The ends were cut back, 0 bases at V and 2 bases at J, with 10 bases in the middle. The CDR3 DNA reads as TGTGCCAGCAGTTACTCGGCGGGTACTCAAGAGACCCAGTACTTC. Amino acid sequence: CASSYSAGTQETQYF.

The CDR3 DNA reads TGTGCCATCAGGAAGACTAGCGGCCAAGAGACCCAGTACTTC. Residues: CAIRKTSGQETQYF. The J gene is TRBJ2-5, the V gene TRBV10-3, with 9 bases aligning to TRBD2. Losses at the gene ends were 6 bases for V and 1 base for J; bases not matched to a gene: 3. The V gene's germline CDR1 is ENHRY and CDR2 SYGVKD. CDR3 length equals 14 residues.

This rearrangement joins TRBV5-1 to TRBJ2-3, with 10 bases aligning to TRBD2. The V gene end was trimmed by 0 bases and the J gene end by 1 base; junction bases not matched to a gene: 2. Germline V CDR1 and CDR2: SGHRS, YFSETQ. The CDR3 has 16 amino acids. CDR3 amino acids: CASSLGGTSGTDTQYF. In DNA, the CDR3 is TGCGCCAGCAGCTTGGGAGGGACTAGCGGCACAGATACGCAGTATTTT.

The chain uses TRBV18 and TRBJ2-7, with D unclear. CDR1 KGHSH and CDR2 LQKENI come from the germline V gene. The CDR3 totals 14 residues. V was trimmed by 1 base and J by 3 bases, leaving 10 bases between them. CDR3 sequence reads: CASSPQSVHYEQYF. The CDR3 DNA reads TGTGCCAGCTCACCACAGTCGGTTCACTACGAGCAGTACTTC.

The chain carries TRBV4-3 and TRBJ2-3, with D possibly matching TRBD2 (5 bases). The germline gives CDR1 LGHNA, CDR2 YSLEER. The CDR3 has 16 amino acids. V lost 0 bases and J lost 0, with 10 bases in between. The CDR3 loop is CASSQERERSTDTQYF. The CDR3, as DNA: TGCGCCAGCAGCCAAGAAAGGGAGCGGAGCACAGATACGCAGTATTTT.

The chain joins TRBV7-2 to TRBJ2-4; the match to TRBD1 covers 8 bases. Germline-derived CDR1 and CDR2 are SGHTA and FQGNSA. Losses at the gene ends were 5 bases for V and 3 bases for J; bases not matched to a gene: 6. The CDR3 is made up of 15 amino acids. CDR3 in amino acids: CASSPATGGKNIQYF. The DNA of the CDR3 is TGTGCCAGCAGCCCCGCTACAGGGGGCAAAAACATTCAGTACTTC.